The subject of this entry is one T cell receptor beta chain. A much larger clone differs by one base, so this may be a read error. Three rounds of nested PCR, following a modified ARM-PCR protocol, produced the TCRbeta library. TCRdb reprocessed the multiplex PCR reads via MiXCR and lists one record per CDR3 protein. Of about 200,000 distinct CDR3 sequences in the sample, around 70% are singletons; the top ten hold approximately 25%. RNA was extracted from bulk tissue without any cell sorting. This sample is part of a study of tumor and adjacent non-tumor tissue in lung cancer. Study-level information: On average, productive TCRbeta reads reached about 4.2 million per sample.

This clonotype was sampled from a man aged 55-75 years with non-small cell lung cancer. The source material was lung tumor tissue.

CDR3 region: CSARVGDQPRHF. DNA of the CDR3: TGCAGTGCTAGGGTGGGGGATCAGCCCCGGCATTTT. J is TRBJ1-5 and V is TRBV20-1; possibly TRBD1 for D (5 bases). The CDR3 is 12 residues long. Germline-derived CDR1 and CDR2 are DFQATT and SNEGSKA (reference sequence).